This T cell receptor (beta chain) emerged from a study of shared clonotypes between healthy human individuals. About the research overall: Each donor's CD8 memory used one plate, CD8 naive two, each CD4 subset three. Broader study findings: Non-shared clonotypes were found to have lower generation probabilities than the clonotypes that were shared by all four of the sorted-subset donors.

This clone was recorded only once. The antigen is undetermined. Recent vaccinations or acute infections were absent in the healthy HIV-negative adult donors. With 3 bases clipped from V and 7 bases from J, the junction kept 14 bases outside the gene matches. CDR3 length: 17 residues. The germline gives CDR1 SGHVS, CDR2 FNYEAQ. Approximately 220 ng DNA, 30,000 or so T cell genomes, went into each sorted-subset replicate PCR. Assay: immunoSEQ multiplex PCR; the TCRdb copy retains only in-frame clones and omits some. The data show millions of clones, 95% seen once. The sample comprised naive CD4+ T cells sorted from blood. Subset meaning: CD45RA+ positively selected. This sequence was found in a man aged 18 to 29 in good health. The chain uses TRBV7-6 and TRBJ2-1; 8 bases align to TRBD2. The CDR3 DNA reads as TGTGCCAGCAGCTTTGGGGGGGCTAGCGGGTGGTCGAATGAGCAGTTCTTC. Its translation is CASSFGGASGWSNEQFF.